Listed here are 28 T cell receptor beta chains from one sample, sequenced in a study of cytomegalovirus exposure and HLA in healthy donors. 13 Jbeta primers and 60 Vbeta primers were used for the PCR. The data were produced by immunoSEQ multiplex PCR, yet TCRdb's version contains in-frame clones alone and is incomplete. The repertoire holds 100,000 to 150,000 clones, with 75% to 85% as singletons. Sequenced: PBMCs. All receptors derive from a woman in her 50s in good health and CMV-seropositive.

CDR3 loop: CASSPRQVPSPLHF. CDR3 in DNA: TGTGCCAGCAGTCCAAGACAGGTCCCTTCACCCCTCCACTTT. This sequence joins TRBV2 and TRBJ1-6; tentatively, D is TRBD1 (6 bases). This CDR3 is 14 amino acids long. The V and J ends lost 5 bases and 9 bases respectively, with 14 bases between them. Per germline, CDR1 SNHLY and CDR2 FYNNEI.

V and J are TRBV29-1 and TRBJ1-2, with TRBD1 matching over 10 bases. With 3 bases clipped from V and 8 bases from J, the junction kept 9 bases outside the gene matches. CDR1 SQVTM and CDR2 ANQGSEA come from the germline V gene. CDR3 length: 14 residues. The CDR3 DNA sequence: TGCAGCGTTGAGGATCGAGGGACAGGGGAGGGCTACACCTTC. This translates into CSVEDRGTGEGYTF.

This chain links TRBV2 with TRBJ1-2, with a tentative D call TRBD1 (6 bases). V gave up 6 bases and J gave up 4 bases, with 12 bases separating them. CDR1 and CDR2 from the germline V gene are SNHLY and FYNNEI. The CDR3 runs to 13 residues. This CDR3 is CASRTGPLYGYTF. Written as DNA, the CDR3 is TGTGCCAGCAGGACAGGACCCCTCTATGGCTACACCTTC.

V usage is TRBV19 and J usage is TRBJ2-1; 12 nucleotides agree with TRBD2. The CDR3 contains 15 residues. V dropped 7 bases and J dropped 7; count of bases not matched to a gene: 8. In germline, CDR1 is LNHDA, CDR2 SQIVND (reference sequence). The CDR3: CASKTSGTSGNEQFF. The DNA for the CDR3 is TGTGCCAGTAAGACATCCGGGACTAGCGGGAATGAGCAGTTCTTC.

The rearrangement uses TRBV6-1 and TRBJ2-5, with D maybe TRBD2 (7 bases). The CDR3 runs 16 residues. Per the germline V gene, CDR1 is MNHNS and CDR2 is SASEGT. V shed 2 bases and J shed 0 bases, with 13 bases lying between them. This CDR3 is CASSETGGTHQETQYF. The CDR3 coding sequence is TGTGCCAGCAGTGAAACGGGGGGCACCCACCAAGAGACCCAGTACTTC.

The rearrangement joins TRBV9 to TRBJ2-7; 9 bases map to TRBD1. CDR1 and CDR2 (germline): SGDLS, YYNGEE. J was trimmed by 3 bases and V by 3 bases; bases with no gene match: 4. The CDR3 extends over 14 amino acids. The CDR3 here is CASSAGQGVYEQYF. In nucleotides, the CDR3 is TGTGCCAGCAGCGCGGGACAGGGTGTCTACGAGCAGTACTTC. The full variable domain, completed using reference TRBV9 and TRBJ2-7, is DSGVTQTPKHLITATGQRVTLRCSPRSGDLSVYWYQQSLDQGLQFLIQYYNGEERAKGNILERFSAQQFPDLHSELNLSSLELGDSALYFCASSAGQGVYEQYFGPGTRLTVT.

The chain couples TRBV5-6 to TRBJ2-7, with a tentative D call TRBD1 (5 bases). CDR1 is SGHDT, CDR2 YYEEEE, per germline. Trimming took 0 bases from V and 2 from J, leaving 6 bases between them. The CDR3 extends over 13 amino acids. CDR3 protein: CASSLDRTYEQYF. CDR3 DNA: TGTGCCAGCAGCTTGGACAGGACCTACGAGCAGTACTTC.

CDR3 sequence reads: CASSFPRWVLLRWSQYF. The DNA for the CDR3 is TGTGCCAGCAGCTTCCCTAGGTGGGTGCTTTTACGGTGGTCGCAGTATTTT. V is TRBV27 and J is TRBJ2-3; D is undetermined. The CDR3 totals 17 residues. The germline CDR1 and CDR2 sequences are MNHEY and SMNVEV (reference sequence). V lost 6 bases and J 10 bases, leaving 29 bases between the germline ends.

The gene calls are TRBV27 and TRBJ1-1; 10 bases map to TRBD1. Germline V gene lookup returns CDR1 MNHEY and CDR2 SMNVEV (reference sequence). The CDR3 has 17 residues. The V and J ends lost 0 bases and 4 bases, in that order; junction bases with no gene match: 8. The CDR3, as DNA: TGTGCCAGCAGTTTATCCCGGGACAGGGGCTTTCTCACTGAAGCTTTCTTT. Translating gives CASSLSRDRGFLTEAFF.

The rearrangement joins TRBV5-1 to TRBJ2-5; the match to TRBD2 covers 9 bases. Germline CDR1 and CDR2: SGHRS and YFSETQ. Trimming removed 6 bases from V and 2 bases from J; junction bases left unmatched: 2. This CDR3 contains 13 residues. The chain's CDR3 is CASNSGGQETQYF. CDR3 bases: TGCGCCAGCAATAGCGGGGGACAAGAGACCCAGTACTTC.

The CDR3 DNA reads as TGTGCCAGCCTACCCGGGACAGGCCATGAAAAACTGTTTTTT. Its translation is CASLPGTGHEKLFF. J is TRBJ1-4 and V is TRBV28; 8 bases map to TRBD1. There are 14 residues in the CDR3. V was pared by 8 bases and J by 6 bases, with 8 bases of the junction left unmatched. The V gene's germline CDR1 is MDHEN and CDR2 SYDVKM.

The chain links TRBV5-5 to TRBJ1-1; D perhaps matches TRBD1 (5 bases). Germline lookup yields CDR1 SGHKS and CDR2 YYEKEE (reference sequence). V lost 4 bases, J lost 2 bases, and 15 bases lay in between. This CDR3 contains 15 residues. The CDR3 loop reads CASSARSQGNTEAFF. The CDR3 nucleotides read TGTGCCAGCAGCGCCCGTTCGCAGGGAAACACTGAAGCTTTCTTT.

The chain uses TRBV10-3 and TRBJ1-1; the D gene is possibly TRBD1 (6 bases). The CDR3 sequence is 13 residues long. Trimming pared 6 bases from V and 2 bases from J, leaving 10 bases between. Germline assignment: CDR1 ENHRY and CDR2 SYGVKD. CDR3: CAIRQGINTEAFF. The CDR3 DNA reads TGTGCCATCAGACAGGGTATCAACACTGAAGCTTTCTTT.

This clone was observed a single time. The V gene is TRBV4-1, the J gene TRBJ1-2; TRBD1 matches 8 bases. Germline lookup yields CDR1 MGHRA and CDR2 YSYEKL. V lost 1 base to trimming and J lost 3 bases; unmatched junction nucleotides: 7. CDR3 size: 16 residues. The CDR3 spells CASSQGGTGKDYGYTF. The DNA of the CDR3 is TGCGCCAGCAGCCAAGGTGGGACAGGAAAAGACTATGGCTACACCTTC.

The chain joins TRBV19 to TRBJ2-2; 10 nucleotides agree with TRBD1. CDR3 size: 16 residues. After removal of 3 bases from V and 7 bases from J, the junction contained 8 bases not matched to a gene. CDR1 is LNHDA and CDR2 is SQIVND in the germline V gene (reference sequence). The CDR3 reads CASSIRQGADSGELFF. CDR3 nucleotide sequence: TGTGCCAGTAGTATTCGACAGGGGGCAGATAGCGGGGAGCTGTTTTTT.

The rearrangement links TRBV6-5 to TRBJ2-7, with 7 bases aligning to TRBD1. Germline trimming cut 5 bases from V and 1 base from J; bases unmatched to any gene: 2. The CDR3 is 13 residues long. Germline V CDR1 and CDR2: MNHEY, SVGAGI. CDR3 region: CASSLQGSYEQYF. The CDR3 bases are TGTGCCAGCAGTCTACAGGGGTCCTACGAGCAGTACTTC.

The CDR3 DNA reads TGTGCCAGCTCACCCAGGAGGGGGGGGTACGAGCAGTACTTC. This encodes CASSPRRGGYEQYF. The chain has TRBV18 and TRBJ2-7, with TRBD2 as a possible D gene (7 bases). Germline-derived CDR1 and CDR2 are KGHSH and LQKENI. The CDR3 consists of 14 residues. V was clipped by 3 bases and J by 4 bases, with 13 bases between them.

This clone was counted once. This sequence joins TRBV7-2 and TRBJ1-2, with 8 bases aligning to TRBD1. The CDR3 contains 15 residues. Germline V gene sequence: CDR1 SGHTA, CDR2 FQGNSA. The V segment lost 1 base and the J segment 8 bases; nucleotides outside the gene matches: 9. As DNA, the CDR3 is TGTGCCAGCAGCTTAGAGCAGGGGGCAATAAGAGGCTACACCTTC. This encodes CASSLEQGAIRGYTF.

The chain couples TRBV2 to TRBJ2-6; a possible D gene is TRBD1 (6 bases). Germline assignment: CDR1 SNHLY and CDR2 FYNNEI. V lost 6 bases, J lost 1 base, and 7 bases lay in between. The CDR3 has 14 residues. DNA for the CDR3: TGTGCCAGCAGAACAGGGTCTGGGGCCAACGTCCTGACTTTC. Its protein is CASRTGSGANVLTF.

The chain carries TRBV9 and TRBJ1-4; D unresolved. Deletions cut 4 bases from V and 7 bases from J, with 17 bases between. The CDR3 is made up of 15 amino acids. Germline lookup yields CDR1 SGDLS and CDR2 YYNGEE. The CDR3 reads CASSRGTLAGEKLFF. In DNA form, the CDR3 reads TGTGCCAGCAGCCGGGGTACATTGGCGGGTGAAAAACTGTTTTTT.

The DNA of the CDR3 is TGTGCCAGCAGCGTTACACCAGAAAGCGGATACGAGCAGTACTTC. Its translation is CASSVTPESGYEQYF. The V call is TRBV6-1, the J call TRBJ2-7; perhaps TRBD2 as D (5 bases). The germline V gene has CDR1 MNHNS and CDR2 SASEGT. Trimming took off 6 bases at V and 4 bases at J, with 19 bases between the two ends. The CDR3 has 15 amino acids.

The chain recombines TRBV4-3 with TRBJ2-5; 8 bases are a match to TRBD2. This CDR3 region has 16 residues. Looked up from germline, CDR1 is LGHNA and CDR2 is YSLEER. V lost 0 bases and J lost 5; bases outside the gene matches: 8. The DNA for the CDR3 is TGCGCCAGCAGCCAAGATCCCAGCGGGGGTTTCGAGACCCAGTACTTC. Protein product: CASSQDPSGGFETQYF.

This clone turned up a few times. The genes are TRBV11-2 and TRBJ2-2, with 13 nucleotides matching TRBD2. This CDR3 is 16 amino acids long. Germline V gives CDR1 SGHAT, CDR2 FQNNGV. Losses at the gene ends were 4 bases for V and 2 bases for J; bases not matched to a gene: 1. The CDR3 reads CASSWTSGGNTGELFF. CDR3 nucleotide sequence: TGTGCCAGCAGCTGGACTAGCGGGGGAAACACCGGGGAGCTGTTTTTT.

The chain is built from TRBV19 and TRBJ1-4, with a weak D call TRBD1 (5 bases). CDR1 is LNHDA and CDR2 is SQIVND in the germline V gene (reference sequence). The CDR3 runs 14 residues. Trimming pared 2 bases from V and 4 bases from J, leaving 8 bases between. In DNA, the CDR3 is TGTGCCAGTAGTATAACAGGAATTAATGAAAAACTGTTTTTT. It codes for CASSITGINEKLFF.

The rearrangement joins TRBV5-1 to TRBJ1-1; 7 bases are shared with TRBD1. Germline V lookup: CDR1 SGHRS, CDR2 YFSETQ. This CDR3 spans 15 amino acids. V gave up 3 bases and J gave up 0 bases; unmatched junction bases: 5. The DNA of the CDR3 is TGCGCCAGCAGCTACACAGGGGTGCTGAACACTGAAGCTTTCTTT. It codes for CASSYTGVLNTEAFF.

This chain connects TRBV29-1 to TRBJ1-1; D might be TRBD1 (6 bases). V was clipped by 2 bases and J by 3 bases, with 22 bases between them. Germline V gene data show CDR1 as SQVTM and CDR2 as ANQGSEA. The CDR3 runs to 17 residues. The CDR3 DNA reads TGCAGCGTTGAAAAGATCCTACAGGGTTTATGGGACACTGAAGCTTTCTTT. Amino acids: CSVEKILQGLWDTEAFF.

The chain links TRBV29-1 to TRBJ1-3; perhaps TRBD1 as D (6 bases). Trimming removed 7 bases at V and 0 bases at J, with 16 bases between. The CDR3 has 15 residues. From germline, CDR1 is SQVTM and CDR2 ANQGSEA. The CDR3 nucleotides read TGCAGCGCCCTTTGGGGAGGGGGCTCTGGAAACACCATATATTTT. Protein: CSALWGGGSGNTIYF.

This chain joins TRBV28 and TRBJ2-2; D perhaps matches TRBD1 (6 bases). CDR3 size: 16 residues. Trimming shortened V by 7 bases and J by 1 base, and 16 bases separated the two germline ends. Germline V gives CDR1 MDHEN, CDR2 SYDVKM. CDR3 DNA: TGTGCCAGCAATTCGCCACAGGGTTTGAACACCGGGGAGCTGTTTTTT. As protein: CASNSPQGLNTGELFF.